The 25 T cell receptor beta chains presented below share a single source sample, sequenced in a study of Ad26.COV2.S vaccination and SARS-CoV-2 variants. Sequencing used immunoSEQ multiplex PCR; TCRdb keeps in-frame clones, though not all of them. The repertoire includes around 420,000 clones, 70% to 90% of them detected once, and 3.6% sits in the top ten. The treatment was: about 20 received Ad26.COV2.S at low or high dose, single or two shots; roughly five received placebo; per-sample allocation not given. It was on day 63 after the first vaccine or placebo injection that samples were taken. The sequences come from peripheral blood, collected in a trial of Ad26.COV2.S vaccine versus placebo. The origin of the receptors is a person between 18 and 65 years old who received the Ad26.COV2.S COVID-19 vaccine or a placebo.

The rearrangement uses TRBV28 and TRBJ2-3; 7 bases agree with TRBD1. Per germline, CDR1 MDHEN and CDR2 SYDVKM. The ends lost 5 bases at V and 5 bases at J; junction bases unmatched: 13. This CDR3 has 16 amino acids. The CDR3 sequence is CASSRSYRGHGDTQYF. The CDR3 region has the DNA TGTGCCAGCAGTCGCTCATATAGGGGGCATGGAGATACGCAGTATTTT. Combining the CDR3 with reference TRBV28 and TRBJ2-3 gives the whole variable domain DVKVTQSSRYLVKRTGEKVFLECVQDMDHENMFWYRQDPGLGLRLIYFSYDVKMKEKGDIPEGYSVSREKKERFSLILESASTNQTSMYLCASSRSYRGHGDTQYFGPGTRLTVL.

CDR3 protein: CASSVTGGSYEQYF. CDR3 DNA: TGTGCCAGCAGCGTTACAGGGGGCTCCTACGAGCAGTACTTC. The V gene is TRBV3-1 (or the pseudogene TRBV3-2), the J gene TRBJ2-7, with 8 bases aligning to TRBD1. V was pared by 5 bases and J by 0 bases, with 3 bases of the junction left unmatched. The CDR3 loop spans 14 amino acids. Germline CDR1 and CDR2: LGHDT and YNNKEL (reference sequence).

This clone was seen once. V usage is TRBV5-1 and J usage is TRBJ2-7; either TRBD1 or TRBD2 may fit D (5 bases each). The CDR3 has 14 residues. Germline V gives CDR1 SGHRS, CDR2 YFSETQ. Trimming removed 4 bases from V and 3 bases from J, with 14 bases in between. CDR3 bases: TGCGCCAGCAGCCCGAGGGGATCTTACTACGAGCAGTACTTC. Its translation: CASSPRGSYYEQYF.

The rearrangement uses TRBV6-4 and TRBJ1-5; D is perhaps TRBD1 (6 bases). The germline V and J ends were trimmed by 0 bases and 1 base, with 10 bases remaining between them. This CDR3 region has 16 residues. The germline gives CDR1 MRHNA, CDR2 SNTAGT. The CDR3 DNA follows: TGTGCCAGCAGTGACTCAGGGGGGCGCAGCAATCAGCCCCAGCATTTT. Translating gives CASSDSGGRSNQPQHF.

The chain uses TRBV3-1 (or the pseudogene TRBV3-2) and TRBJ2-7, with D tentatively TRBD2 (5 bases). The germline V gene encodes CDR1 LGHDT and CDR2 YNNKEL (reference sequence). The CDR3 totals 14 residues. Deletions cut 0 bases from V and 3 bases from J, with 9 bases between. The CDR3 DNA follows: TGTGCCAGCAGCCAAGATAACGGGGTCTACGAGCAGTACTTC. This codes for CASSQDNGVYEQYF.

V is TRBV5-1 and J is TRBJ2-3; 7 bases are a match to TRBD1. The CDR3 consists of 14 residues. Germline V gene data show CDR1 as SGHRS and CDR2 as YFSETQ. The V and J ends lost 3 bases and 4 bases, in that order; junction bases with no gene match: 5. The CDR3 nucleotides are TGCGCCAGCAGCTCTGGGACAGCTTCAGATACGCAGTATTTT. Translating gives CASSSGTASDTQYF.

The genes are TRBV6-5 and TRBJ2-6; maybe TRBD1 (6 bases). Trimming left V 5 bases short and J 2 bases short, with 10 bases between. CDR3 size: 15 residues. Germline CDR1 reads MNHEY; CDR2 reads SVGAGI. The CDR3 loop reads CASSLRTAGANVLTF. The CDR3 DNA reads TGTGCCAGCAGTCTCAGGACAGCTGGGGCCAACGTCCTGACTTTC.

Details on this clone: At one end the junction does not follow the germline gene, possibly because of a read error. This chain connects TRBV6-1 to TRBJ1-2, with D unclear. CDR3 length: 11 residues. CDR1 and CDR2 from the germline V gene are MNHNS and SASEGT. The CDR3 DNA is TGTGCCAGCAGGGAAGGGTACGGCTACACCTTC. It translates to CASREGYGYTF.

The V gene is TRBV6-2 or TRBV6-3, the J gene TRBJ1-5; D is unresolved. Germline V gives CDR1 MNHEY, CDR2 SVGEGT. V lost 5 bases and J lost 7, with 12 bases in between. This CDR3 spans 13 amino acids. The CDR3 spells CASSPTLGQPQHF. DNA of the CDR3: TGTGCCAGCAGTCCCACCTTAGGGCAGCCCCAGCATTTT.

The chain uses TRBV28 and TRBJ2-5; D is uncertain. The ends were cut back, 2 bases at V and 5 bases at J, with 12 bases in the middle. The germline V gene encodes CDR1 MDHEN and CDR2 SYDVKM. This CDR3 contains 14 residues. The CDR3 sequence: CASSLIAAIETQYF. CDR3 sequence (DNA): TGTGCCAGCAGTTTAATCGCAGCGATCGAGACCCAGTACTTC.

The CDR3 region has the DNA TGTGCCAGCGGGAACAGTGCAACTAATGAAAAACTGTTTTTT. This codes for CASGNSATNEKLFF. The chain is built from TRBV7-2 and TRBJ1-4; no clear D. CDR3 length equals 14 residues. From germline, CDR1 is SGHTA and CDR2 FQGNSA. Trimming stripped 8 bases from V and 0 bases from J, with 10 bases between.

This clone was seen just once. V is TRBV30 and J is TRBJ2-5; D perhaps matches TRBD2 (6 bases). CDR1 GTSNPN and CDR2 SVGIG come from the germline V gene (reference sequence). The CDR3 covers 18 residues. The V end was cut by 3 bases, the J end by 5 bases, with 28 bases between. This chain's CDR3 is CAWSVNAGGFIFRETQYF. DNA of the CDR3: TGTGCCTGGAGCGTGAACGCCGGGGGTTTCATCTTTAGGGAGACCCAGTACTTC. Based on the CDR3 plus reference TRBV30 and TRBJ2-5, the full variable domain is SQTIHQWPATLVQPVGSPLSLECTVEGTSNPNLYWYRQAAGRGLQLLFYSVGIGQISSEVPQNLSASRPQDRQFILSSKKLLLSDSGFYLCAWSVNAGGFIFRETQYFGPGTRLLVL.

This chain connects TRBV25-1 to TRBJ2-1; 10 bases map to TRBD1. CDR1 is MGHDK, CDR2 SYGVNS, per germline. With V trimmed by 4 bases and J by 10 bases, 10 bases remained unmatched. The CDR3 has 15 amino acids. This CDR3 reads CASSGRTGGTGEQFF. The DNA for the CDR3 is TGTGCCAGCAGTGGCAGGACAGGGGGAACAGGCGAGCAGTTCTTC.

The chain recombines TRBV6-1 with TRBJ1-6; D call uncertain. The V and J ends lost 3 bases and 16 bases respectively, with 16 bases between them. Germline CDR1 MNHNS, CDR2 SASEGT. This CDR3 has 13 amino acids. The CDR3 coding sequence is TGTGCCAGCAGTGATGGCCTCGACACTAAACTCCACTTT. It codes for CASSDGLDTKLHF.

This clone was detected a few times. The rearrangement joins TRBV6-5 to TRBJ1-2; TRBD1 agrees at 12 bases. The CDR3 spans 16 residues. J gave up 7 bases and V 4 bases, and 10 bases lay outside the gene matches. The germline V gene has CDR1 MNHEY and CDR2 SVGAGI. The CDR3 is CASSSTGTGGSRGYTF. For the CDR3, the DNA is TGTGCCAGCAGTTCCACCGGGACAGGGGGCTCTCGTGGCTACACCTTC.

The CDR3 DNA sequence: TGTGCCAGCAGCCTTCGGGTTGGCGGGGCCAACGTCCTGACTTTC. It codes for CASSLRVGGANVLTF. The chain carries TRBV14 and TRBJ2-6, with no clear D. Deletions cut 4 bases from V and 4 bases from J, with 11 bases between. The germline CDR1 and CDR2 sequences are SGHDN and FVKESK. This CDR3 has 15 amino acids.

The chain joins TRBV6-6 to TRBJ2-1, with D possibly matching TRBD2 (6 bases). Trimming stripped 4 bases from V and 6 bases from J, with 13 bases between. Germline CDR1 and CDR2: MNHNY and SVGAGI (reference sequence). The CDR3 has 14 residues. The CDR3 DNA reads TGTGCCAGCAGTTCCGGGACTCTTACCAATGAGCAGTTCTTC. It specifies CASSSGTLTNEQFF.

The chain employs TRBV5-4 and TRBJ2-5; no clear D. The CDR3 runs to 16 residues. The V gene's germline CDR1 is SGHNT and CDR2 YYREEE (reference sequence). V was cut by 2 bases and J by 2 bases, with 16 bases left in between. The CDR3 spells CASSFGPWDIQETQYF. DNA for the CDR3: TGTGCCAGCAGCTTCGGACCCTGGGATATTCAAGAGACCCAGTACTTC.

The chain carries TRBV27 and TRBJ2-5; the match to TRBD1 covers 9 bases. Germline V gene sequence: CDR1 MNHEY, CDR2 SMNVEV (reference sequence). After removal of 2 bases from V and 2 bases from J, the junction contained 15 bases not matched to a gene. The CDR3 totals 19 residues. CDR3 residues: CASSLRLTGGGGLQETQYF. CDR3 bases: TGTGCCAGCAGTTTACGCCTGACAGGGGGGGGAGGTCTTCAAGAGACCCAGTACTTC.

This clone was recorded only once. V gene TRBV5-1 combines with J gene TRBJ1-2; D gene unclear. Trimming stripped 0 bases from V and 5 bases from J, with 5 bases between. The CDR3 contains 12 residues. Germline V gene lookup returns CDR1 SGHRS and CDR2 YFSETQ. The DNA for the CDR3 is TGCGCCAGCAGCTTGGTAGGGTATGGCTACACCTTC. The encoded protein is CASSLVGYGYTF.

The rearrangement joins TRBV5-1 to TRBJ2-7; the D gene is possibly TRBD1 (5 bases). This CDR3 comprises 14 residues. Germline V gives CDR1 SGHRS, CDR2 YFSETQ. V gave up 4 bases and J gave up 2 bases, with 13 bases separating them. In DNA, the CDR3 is TGCGCCAGCAGCGAGGCGACAGAGACCTACGAGCAGTACTTC. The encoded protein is CASSEATETYEQYF.

DNA of the CDR3: TGTGCCAGTAGTAGTGGTGGCGAGCAGTTCTTC. It encodes CASSSGGEQFF. J is TRBJ2-1 and V is TRBV19; D call uncertain. V lost 4 bases and J lost 10, with 8 bases in between. Germline CDR1 LNHDA, CDR2 SQIVND (reference sequence). This CDR3 has 11 residues.

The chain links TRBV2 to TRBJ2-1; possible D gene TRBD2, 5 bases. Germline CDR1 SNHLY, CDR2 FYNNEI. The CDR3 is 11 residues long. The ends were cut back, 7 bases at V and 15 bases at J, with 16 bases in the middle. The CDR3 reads CASNPSYPRFF. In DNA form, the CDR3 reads TGTGCCAGCAATCCTAGCTACCCGCGGTTCTTC.

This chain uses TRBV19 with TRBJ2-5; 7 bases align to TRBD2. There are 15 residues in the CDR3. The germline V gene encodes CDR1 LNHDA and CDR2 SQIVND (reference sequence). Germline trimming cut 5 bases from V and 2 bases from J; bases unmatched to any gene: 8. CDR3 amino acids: CASSEAAGTQETQYF. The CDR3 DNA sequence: TGTGCCAGTAGTGAGGCAGCGGGGACTCAAGAGACCCAGTACTTC.

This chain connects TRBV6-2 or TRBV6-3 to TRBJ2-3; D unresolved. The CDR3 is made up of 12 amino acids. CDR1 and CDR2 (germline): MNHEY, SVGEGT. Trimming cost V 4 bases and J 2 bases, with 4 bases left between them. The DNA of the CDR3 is TGTGCCAGCAGTTCGACCACAGATACGCAGTATTTT. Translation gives CASSSTTDTQYF.